This TCR beta chain was identified in a study of neurological immune-mediated disorders. Overall study findings and caveats: Across subjects, expanded clones had no CDR3 amino acid sequences in common, pointing to private repertoires in all groups.

Germline values: CDR1 DFQATT, CDR2 SNEGSKA (reference sequence). The CDR3 totals 11 residues. With 2 bases removed from V and 6 bases from J, the gap between germline ends came to 5 bases. This clonotype was observed at least ten times. What it binds is unknown. The team produced cDNA through 5'RACE using 10-nucleotide random UMIs. Each CDR3 protein gets one entry after TCRdb re-called the 5' RACE reads with MiXCR. This table has more than 25,000 distinct CDR3 sequences, approximately 22% appearing once. Material for sequencing was CD4+ T cells from blood. V usage is TRBV20-1 and J usage is TRBJ2-1, with D hard to call. The TCR originated in a man aged 50-59 years with HTLV-1-associated myelopathy (HAM/TSP). CDR3 bases: TGCAGTGCTAGATTTGGCAATGAGCAGTTCTTC. Its protein is CSARFGNEQFF.